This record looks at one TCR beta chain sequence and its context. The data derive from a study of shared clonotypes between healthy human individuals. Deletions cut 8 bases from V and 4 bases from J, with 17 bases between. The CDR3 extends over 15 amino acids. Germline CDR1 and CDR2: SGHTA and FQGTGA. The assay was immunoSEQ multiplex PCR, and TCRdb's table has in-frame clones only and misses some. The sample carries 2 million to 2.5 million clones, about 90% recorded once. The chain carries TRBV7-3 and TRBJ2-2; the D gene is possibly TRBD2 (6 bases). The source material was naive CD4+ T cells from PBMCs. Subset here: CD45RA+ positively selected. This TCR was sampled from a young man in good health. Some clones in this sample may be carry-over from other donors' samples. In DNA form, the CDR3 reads TGTGCCAGCTCTCTAGTAGGGGAGGTCACCGGGGAGCTGTTTTTT. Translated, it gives CASSLVGEVTGELFF.